This T cell receptor beta chain is drawn from a study of T cell responses to AZD1222 COVID-19 vaccine. Notes on the study in general: Repertoire samples came only from after the peak T cell response. Mapped onto spike, vaccine-associated CD4 TCRs spanned it and were dominant at 160-218 and 743-854. Baseline seropositivity characterized only six AZD1222 recipients. Most donors were white British, females outnumbered males, and clonal diversity was possibly underestimated.

Measured with immunoSEQ multiplex PCR; TCRdb has only the in-frame clones, and not every one. The repertoire holds about 160,000 clones, with about 90% as singletons. With respect to this clone: Its antigen is as yet unknown.

The material sequenced was peripheral blood, taken 28 days after the second AZD1222 dose. This clonotype originated in an adult who received the AZD1222 COVID-19 vaccine.

The CDR3 nucleotides are TGCGCCAGCAGCCACGACGACAGGGGGCGAGGCTACACCTTC. Translation gives CASSHDDRGRGYTF. J is TRBJ1-2 and V is TRBV4-1; 10 bases fit TRBD1. V gave up 3 bases and J gave up 8 bases; unmatched junction bases: 6. Germline V lookup: CDR1 MGHRA, CDR2 YSYEKL. This CDR3 spans 14 amino acids.